This T cell receptor beta chain was profiled in a study of CD8 T cells in ankylosing spondylitis. Study-wide results and limits: Apparently characteristic of ankylosing spondylitis blood was a TCR beta motif (roughly eight highly homologous variants).

TCR beta libraries were made by quantitative 5'-RACE with molecular barcodes. Each CDR3 protein gets one entry after TCRdb re-called the 5' RACE reads with MiXCR. Among roughly 230,000 distinct CDR3 sequences listed, 18% were seen once. The CDR3 length is 12 residues. V was trimmed by 0 bases and J by 5 bases, leaving 4 bases between them. CDR1 and CDR2 (germline): LGHNA, YNFKEQ. This clonotype was detected a few times. The antigen remains undetermined. The receptor was isolated from a male donor with ankylosing spondylitis or in good health (not recorded which). The sample consisted of blood, either unsorted or a sorted T cell fraction (not recorded which). The chain employs TRBV4-2 and TRBJ2-5; D unclear. As DNA, the CDR3 is TGTGCCAGCAGCCAAGATTCGGAGACCCAGTACTTC. Protein product: CASSQDSETQYF.